These 24 T cell receptor beta chains were all obtained from the same sample, sequenced in a study of tumor and adjacent non-tumor tissue in lung cancer. The template was RNA from unsorted bulk tissue. The library came from three nested PCR rounds adapted from ARM-PCR protocols. TCRdb reanalysed the multiplex PCR reads using MiXCR and keeps one entry per CDR3 protein. The data hold approximately 65,000 distinct CDR3 sequences, with about three fifths observed a single time. Sequenced sample: lung tumor tissue. These TCRs come from a man over 45 with non-small cell lung cancer.

The V gene is TRBV5-8, the J gene TRBJ2-2, with 10 bases lining up with TRBD2. The CDR3 is made up of 17 amino acids. Germline trimming cut 4 bases from V and 10 bases from J; bases unmatched to any gene: 16. Germline values: CDR1 SGHTS, CDR2 YDEGEE. DNA of the CDR3: TGTGCCAGCAGCCGTCTCGGGACTAGCGAGTTCACTGAGGAGCTGTTTTTT. Protein sequence: CASSRLGTSEFTEELFF.

This chain uses TRBV4-1 with TRBJ2-7; 9 bases map to TRBD2. After removal of 3 bases from V and 5 bases from J, the junction contained 2 bases not matched to a gene. This CDR3 is built from 13 residues. From germline, CDR1 is MGHRA and CDR2 YSYEKL. Written as DNA, the CDR3 is TGCGCCAGCAGCCATCGGACTAGCGACGAGCAGTACTTC. This gives the protein CASSHRTSDEQYF.

A single count supports this clonotype. At one boundary the junction diverges from the germline segment, which might be a read error. This chain links TRBV29-1 with TRBJ2-7; D possibly uses TRBD1 or TRBD2 (5 bases each). This CDR3 contains 12 residues. In germline, CDR1 is SQVTM, CDR2 ANQGSEA. In DNA form, the CDR3 reads TGCAGCGTTGCGGGGCAAGCCTACGAGCAGTATTTC. It specifies CSVAGQAYEQYF.

Note on this clonotype: The junction and the germline gene differ at one end; a read error may be behind it. For the CDR3, the DNA is TGTGCCAACAGCTTAGCCGGACTGTCCCTATCGGACGAGCAGTACTTC. Protein: CANSLAGLSLSDEQYF. This chain links TRBV13 with TRBJ2-7; tentative D call: TRBD2 (5 bases). The CDR3 sequence is 16 residues long. From germline, CDR1 is PRHDT and CDR2 FYEKMQ (reference sequence).

Comments on this clonotype: This may stem from a read error, because a much larger clone lies one nucleotide away. The chain couples TRBV4-1 to TRBJ2-1; weak D call: TRBD1 (6 bases). This CDR3 spans 16 amino acids. The germline CDR1 and CDR2 sequences are MGHRA and YSYEKL. This CDR3 reads CTSSGARGYSYNEQFF. In DNA form, the CDR3 reads TGCACCAGCAGCGGCGCCAGGGGATACTCCTACAATGAGCAGTTCTTC.

The sample holds a few counts of this clonotype. The chain employs TRBV7-9 and TRBJ1-2; possible D gene TRBD1, 6 bases. V gave up 5 bases and J gave up 4 bases, with 17 bases separating them. Germline-derived CDR1 and CDR2 are SEHNR and FQNEAQ (reference sequence). The CDR3 is 15 residues long. CDR3 sequence reads: CASSLTGQGGYGYTF. In nucleotides, the CDR3 is TGTGCCAGCAGCCTCACGGGACAAGGTGGCTATGGCTACACCTTC.

The sample holds one count of this clonotype. The missing conserved phenylalanine or tryptophan at the end of this CDR3 makes a read error likely. The chain is built from TRBV29-1 and TRBJ2-1; perhaps TRBD2 as D (6 bases). Trimming took 3 bases from V and 0 from J, leaving 9 bases between them. CDR3 length equals 14 residues. Germline V gene data show CDR1 as SQVTM and CDR2 as ANQGSEA. The CDR3 is CSVDGGLSYNEQFL. CDR3 DNA: TGCAGCGTTGACGGGGGTCTCTCCTACAATGAGCAGTTCCTC.

This clonotype was detected once. An end of the junction differs from the germline gene, which may be a read error. V gene TRBV11-2 combines with J gene TRBJ2-2, with TRBD2 as a possible D gene (5 bases). CDR1 is SGHAT and CDR2 is FQNNGV in the germline V gene. CDR3 size: 14 residues. The DNA for the CDR3 is TGTGTCAGCACCGTTTTAAAGGGCACCGGGGAGCTGTTCTTT. As protein: CVSTVLKGTGELFF.

About this clonotype: This sequence may be a read error, since a much larger clone differs from it by one base. The gene calls are TRBV20-1 and TRBJ2-1, with D perhaps matching TRBD2 (6 bases). CDR1 is DFQATT, CDR2 SNEGSKA, per germline (reference sequence). Trimming stripped 1 base from V and 13 bases from J, with 17 bases between. This CDR3 spans 13 amino acids. As DNA, the CDR3 is TGCAGTGCTAGAGGGGACTTCACATCCGATCAGTTCTTC. This sequence encodes CSARGDFTSDQFF.

This clonotype has ten or more counts. This chain joins TRBV6-6 and TRBJ1-6; the D is unclear. The germline gives CDR1 MNHNY, CDR2 SVGAGI (reference sequence). This CDR3 has 14 amino acids. V gave up 0 bases and J gave up 8 bases, with 8 bases separating them. The CDR3 DNA follows: TGTGCCAGCAGTTACTCGGCAGCCCATTCACCCCTCCACTTT. Protein: CASSYSAAHSPLHF.

On this clonotype: A much more abundant neighbour one base away suggests this may be a read error. The rearrangement joins TRBV11-1 to TRBJ2-7; D unclear. From germline, CDR1 is SGHAT and CDR2 FQDESV (reference sequence). The CDR3 is made up of 12 amino acids. CDR3 DNA: TGTACCACCAGCTCCTCTATGGGGGAGCAGTACTTC. The encoded protein is CTTSSSMGEQYF.

Worth noting for this clonotype: The junction shows a germline mismatch at one end, possibly a read error. The chain recombines TRBV6-1 with TRBJ1-5, with 7 bases matching TRBD1. This CDR3 has 16 amino acids. Per germline, CDR1 MNHNS and CDR2 SASEGT. The CDR3 coding sequence is TGTGTCAGCTGTGAAGACTGGACAGGCAACAATCAGCCCCAGCATTTT. Residues: CVSCEDWTGNNQPQHF.

The chain joins TRBV11-1 to TRBJ2-7, with D tentatively TRBD2 (7 bases). With 3 bases removed from V and 0 bases from J, the gap between germline ends came to 15 bases. CDR3 length equals 16 residues. CDR1 and CDR2 (germline): SGHAT, FQDESV (reference sequence). The CDR3 here is CASSLGMRGHSYEQYF. CDR3 coding DNA: TGTGCCAGCAGCTTGGGCATGCGGGGGCACTCCTACGAGCAGTACTTC.

This clonotype came up a few times. The rearrangement joins TRBV7-9 to TRBJ2-6; D remains unclear. The CDR3 loop spans 17 amino acids. V lost 2 bases and J lost 0, with 11 bases in between. Germline CDR1 is SEHNR and CDR2 is FQNEAQ (reference sequence). The CDR3 bases are TGTGCCAGCAGCTTAAACAGAATTAGCTCTGGGGCCAACGTCCTGACTTTC. It encodes CASSLNRISSGANVLTF.

Turning to this clonotype: Sequence at one end of the junction differs from germline and may be a read error. J is TRBJ2-7 and V is TRBV6-1, with D possibly TRBD2 on 6 matching bases. The CDR3 totals 14 residues. Germline CDR1 is MNHNS and CDR2 is SASEGT. The CDR3 coding sequence is TGTGCCAGCAGCTCTTTCGGGACTGCCCACGAGCAGTACTTT. Its translation: CASSSFGTAHEQYF.

The chain couples TRBV7-8 to TRBJ2-3; 13 bases align to TRBD2. The germline CDR1 and CDR2 sequences are SGHVS and FQNEAQ. The CDR3 runs to 17 residues. Losses at the gene ends were 5 bases for V and 0 bases for J; bases not matched to a gene: 5. The CDR3, as DNA: TGTGCCAGCAGCGCCTTACTAGCGGGGGGGAGCACAGATACGCAGTATTTT. The encoded protein is CASSALLAGGSTDTQYF.

This clonotype was detected a few times. A clone one base away is much larger, so this may be a read error. The gene calls are TRBV2 and TRBJ1-2, with D perhaps TRBD1 (6 bases). Trimming took off 5 bases at V and 8 bases at J, with 12 bases between the two ends. The germline CDR1 and CDR2 sequences are SNHLY and FYNNEI. The CDR3 is made up of 12 amino acids. CDR3 DNA sequence: TGTGCCAGCAGTCGGGGGGCTATGGGCTACACCTTC. It is translated as CASSRGAMGYTF.

The chain recombines TRBV11-2 with TRBJ2-1; D may be TRBD2 (6 bases). Germline V CDR1 and CDR2: SGHAT, FQNNGV. The CDR3 sequence is 12 residues long. V gave up 7 bases and J gave up 12 bases, with 16 bases separating them. This CDR3 reads CASNTERTMQFF. DNA for the CDR3: TGTGCCAGCAATACAGAGAGGACTATGCAGTTCTTC.

This clonotype was seen more than once but under ten times. Being one base from a much bigger clone, this may be a read error. The chain is built from TRBV10-3 and TRBJ1-1, with a tentative D call TRBD1 (5 bases). Germline V gene lookup returns CDR1 ENHRY and CDR2 SYGVKD. Trimming left V 11 bases short and J 0 bases short, with 13 bases between. The CDR3 spans 13 residues. The CDR3 DNA sequence: TGTGCCTTCACAGACAGCTTGAACACTGAAGCTTTCTTT. Its translation: CAFTDSLNTEAFF.

This clonotype was found many times. This sequence joins TRBV6-6 and TRBJ2-1; weak D call: TRBD2 (5 bases). CDR1 MNHNY and CDR2 SVGAGI come from the germline V gene (reference sequence). The CDR3 extends over 15 amino acids. Deletions cut 2 bases from V and 2 bases from J, with 10 bases between. The DNA for the CDR3 is TGTGCCAGCAGTTACGTGGGAGCCCCCTACAATGAGCAGTTCTTC. Translated: CASSYVGAPYNEQFF.

The rearrangement uses TRBV2 and TRBJ2-6; D is undetermined. The CDR3 loop spans 13 amino acids. V lost 8 bases to trimming and J lost 5 bases, with 10 bases between them. Germline CDR1 is SNHLY and CDR2 is FYNNEI. The CDR3 loop is CASWGSWANVLTF. CDR3 DNA: TGTGCCAGCTGGGGATCTTGGGCCAACGTCCTGACTTTC.

This clonotype was observed a few times. The J gene is TRBJ1-3, the V gene TRBV25-1; no reliable D call. This CDR3 is built from 13 residues. Germline-derived CDR1 and CDR2 are MGHDK and SYGVNS. V was pared by 7 bases and J by 4 bases, with 11 bases between. CDR3 coding DNA: TGTGCCAGCAAGAGGAACGCCGGAAACACCATATATTTT. This sequence encodes CASKRNAGNTIYF.

This clonotype was found a few times. The chain combines TRBV7-2 with TRBJ1-4; D is perhaps TRBD1 (6 bases). CDR3 length: 14 residues. Trimming took 3 bases from V and 5 from J, leaving 10 bases between them. From germline, CDR1 is SGHTA and CDR2 FQGNSA. CDR3 amino acids: CASSFSGTNEKLFF. The DNA of the CDR3 is TGTGCCAGCAGCTTCTCCGGGACAAATGAAAAACTGTTTTTT.

The chain recombines TRBV5-1 with TRBJ2-2; D remains unclear. V dropped 2 bases and J dropped 0 bases, with 8 bases sitting between them. The CDR3 sequence is 15 residues long. Germline-derived CDR1 and CDR2 are SGHRS and YFSETQ. This CDR3 reads CASSLTVTNTGELFF. The CDR3 coding sequence is TGCGCCAGCAGCTTAACAGTCACGAACACCGGGGAGCTGTTTTTT. Full variable domain (outside the CDR3, taken from reference TRBV5-1 and TRBJ2-2): KAGVTQTPRYLIKTRGQQVTLSCSPISGHRSVSWYQQTPGQGLQFLFEYFSETQRNKGNFPGRFSGRQFSNSRSEMNVSTLELGDSALYLCASSLTVTNTGELFFGEGSRLTVL.